This is a list of T cell receptor beta chains from one sample in a study of cytomegalovirus exposure and HLA in healthy donors. TCRdb's table, derived via immunoSEQ multiplex PCR, lists solely in-frame clones and lacks some. Here the sample spans roughly 200,000 clones, roughly 80% being singletons. Sample: PBMCs. These receptors all stem from a woman aged 25 to 39 in good health and CMV-seropositive. Both conserved end residues are part of each CDR3. The order of the fields is CDR3 protein, J gene, V gene.

CASSGTGGGGYTF | TRBJ1-2 | TRBV2
CASSLVGRAYEQYF | TRBJ2-7 | TRBV27
CSVDPTGTGVGYTF | TRBJ1-2 | TRBV29-1
CASSPAGTDTQYF | TRBJ2-3 | TRBV7-3
CASSTRTSVQETQYF | TRBJ2-5 | TRBV5-1
CASSPPGLRYEQYF | TRBJ2-7 | TRBV18
CASSLRQGANTEAFF | TRBJ1-1 | TRBV7-2
CASRQPGRNYGYTF | TRBJ1-2 | TRBV5-1
CSVTRGNTEAFF | TRBJ1-1 | TRBV29-1
CASSLEGGLNNQPQHF | TRBJ1-5 | TRBV28
CASSVTSGIMVGELFF | TRBJ2-2 | TRBV11-1
CASSLKTSGMNEQFF | TRBJ2-1 | TRBV5-8
CSVDAGGNTIYF | TRBJ1-3 | TRBV29-1
CASSSSSGRSNEQFF | TRBJ2-1 | TRBV5-1
CASSQTGPYGYTF | TRBJ1-2 | TRBV18
CASSLLGAVAGGLDTQYF | TRBJ2-3 | TRBV27
CAWSRKGPVDTQYF | TRBJ2-3 | TRBV30
CASSQSGSEKLFF | TRBJ1-4 | TRBV4-2
CASSESRTGGIYGYTF | TRBJ1-2 | TRBV25-1
CASSPRAGQGIYNEQFF | TRBJ2-1 | TRBV7-6
CAWSVTGTVNEQFF | TRBJ2-1 | TRBV30
CASAGQGFDEQYF | TRBJ2-7 | TRBV5-1
CASTTGQPDEKLFF | TRBJ1-4 | TRBV5-1
CASSLRLGGAQETQYF | TRBJ2-5 | TRBV7-2
CASNTGDDTEAFF | TRBJ1-1 | TRBV2
CASSTGQGWSYEQYF | TRBJ2-7 | TRBV5-6
CASATSGDYNEQFF | TRBJ2-1 | TRBV4-1
CASSPRLAGGIGELFF | TRBJ2-2 | TRBV5-4
CASSPRVSGTEAFF | TRBJ1-1 | TRBV2
CASSQTDSDNEQFF | TRBJ2-1 | TRBV18
CASSLLVGAGRTGELFF | TRBJ2-2 | TRBV4-2
CASSRQGMNTGELFF | TRBJ2-2 | TRBV6-5
CASSLALSGVMDEQFF | TRBJ2-1 | TRBV7-9
CASSHATGTAEKLFF | TRBJ1-4 | TRBV4-2
CASTPLGTLNNEQFF | TRBJ2-1 | TRBV25-1
CAWSVGAGELFF | TRBJ2-2 | TRBV30
CASSLVERATYEQYF | TRBJ2-7 | TRBV5-1
CASRMAGDNEQYF | . | TRBV19
CASSRGGDTPGYGYTF | TRBJ1-2 | TRBV4-2
CASSLQVRTGNTIYF | TRBJ1-3 | TRBV5-5
CASSVASGSLNEQFF | TRBJ2-1 | TRBV11-2
CASSPGGTALYNEQFF | TRBJ2-1 | TRBV5-4
CASSYRQVGGDEQFF | TRBJ2-1 | TRBV6-6
CASSPQGQADTQYF | TRBJ2-3 | TRBV5-1
CASRPPGARADTIYF | TRBJ1-3 | TRBV28
CAWSPRQFGNTIYF | TRBJ1-3 | TRBV30
CASSLNRDNSYEQYF | TRBJ2-7 | TRBV4-2
CASDRGTYEQYF | TRBJ2-7 | TRBV30
CASSPGTSGRSYEQYF | TRBJ2-7 | TRBV11-2